These T cell receptor beta chains were read from a single sample in a study of T cell changes during pregnancy in multiple sclerosis. Using immunoSEQ multiplex PCR, the repertoire was profiled, and TCRdb retains in-frame clones only, with some absent. The sample has tens of thousands of clones, around 94% seen once. Sequencing used peripheral blood, obtained in the third trimester of pregnancy. These receptors all come from a female donor in good health, enrolled as a control in a pregnancy study. CDR3s include the opening cysteine and the closing phenylalanine or tryptophan. The order of the fields is J gene, clone size, D gene, V gene, CDR3 DNA, CDR3 protein. D genes are given only for firm matches. Some rows mark clone size as missing; the rest say once, few, many or name a class of expanded clone.

J: TRBJ1-6
size: few
D: TRBD1
V: TRBV6-1
DNA: TGTGCCAGCAGTGCAACAGGGGGCGGCAATTCACCCCTCCACTTT
CDR3: CASSATGGGNSPLHF

J: TRBJ2-2
size: .
D: .
V: TRBV9
DNA: TGTGCCAGCAGCGTACTAGCGACCACCGGGGAGCTGTTTTTT
CDR3: CASSVLATTGELFF

J: TRBJ2-7
size: .
D: .
V: TRBV5-6
DNA: TGTGCCAGCAGCTTGTCCCATTCGGGTGAGCAGTACTTC
CDR3: CASSLSHSGEQYF

J: TRBJ1-5
size: .
D: TRBD1
V: TRBV2
DNA: TGTGCCAGCACGGGACAGAATAGCAATCAGCCCCAGCATTTT
CDR3: CASTGQNSNQPQHF

J: TRBJ1-4
size: .
D: TRBD1
V: TRBV5-4
DNA: TGTGCCAGCAGCTTACAGGGGGAGAATGAAAAACTGTTTTTT
CDR3: CASSLQGENEKLFF

J: TRBJ2-1
size: .
D: TRBD1
V: TRBV5-1
DNA: TGCGCCAGCAGCTTAACCCTCCGGGACAGGCCCGAGAACAATGAGCAGTTCTTC
CDR3: CASSLTLRDRPENNEQFF

J: TRBJ2-1
size: once
D: TRBD2
V: TRBV7-6
DNA: TGTGCCAGCAGCGCCCGACTAGCGGGGGGCAGGGATGAGCAGTTCTTC
CDR3: CASSARLAGGRDEQFF

J: TRBJ1-2
size: .
D: TRBD1
V: TRBV7-9
DNA: TGTGCCAGCAGCTTAGTGGACAGGGGAAGGTATGGCTACACCTTC
CDR3: CASSLVDRGRYGYTF

J: TRBJ2-1
size: .
D: .
V: TRBV28
DNA: TGTGCCAGCAGTTTAGCACAAGGAGTATACAATGAGCAGTTCTTC
CDR3: CASSLAQGVYNEQFF

J: TRBJ2-7
size: .
D: TRBD2
V: TRBV28
DNA: TGTGCCAGCAGTTCGGTGGGACTAGCGGACTACGAGCAGTACTTC
CDR3: CASSSVGLADYEQYF

J: TRBJ1-4
size: .
D: TRBD1
V: TRBV27
DNA: TGTGCCAGCAGTCATCAGGGGGTTCCCGAAAAACTGTTTTTT
CDR3: CASSHQGVPEKLFF

J: TRBJ2-2
size: .
D: .
V: TRBV6-5
DNA: TGTGCCAGCAGTTACCGCGATAACACCGGGGAGCTGTTTTTT
CDR3: CASSYRDNTGELFF

J: TRBJ2-7
size: .
D: .
V: TRBV18
DNA: TGTGCCAGCGCCTCCCGACCGTCCGGAGGGCCCTACGAGCAGTACTTC
CDR3: CASASRPSGGPYEQYF

J: TRBJ1-5
size: .
D: .
V: TRBV6-8
DNA: TGTGCCAGCAGTTACCGAACCAGGGAGATAGTAGGGGGGGGCAATCAGCCCCAGCATTTT
CDR3: CASSYRTREIVGGGNQPQHF

J: TRBJ2-7
size: .
D: .
V: TRBV6-6
DNA: TGTGCCAGCAGTTACTCGGGCCAGTCGGACTACGAGCAGTACTTC
CDR3: CASSYSGQSDYEQYF

J: TRBJ1-1
size: .
D: TRBD1
V: TRBV9
DNA: TGTGCCAGCAGCGACGGGACAGAGCTGAACACTGAAGCTTTCTTT
CDR3: CASSDGTELNTEAFF

J: TRBJ2-3
size: .
D: .
V: TRBV6-1
DNA: TGTGCCAGCAGTGCCAATACAGATACGCAGTATTTT
CDR3: CASSANTDTQYF

J: TRBJ2-5
size: .
D: .
V: TRBV7-9
DNA: TGTGCCAGCAGCTTAGTTGGACAGTCTCAAGAGACCCAGTACTTC
CDR3: CASSLVGQSQETQYF

J: TRBJ2-1
size: .
D: .
V: TRBV7-7
DNA: TGTGCCAGCAGCTTAGGGGTACGGGAGCCCTACAATGAGCAGTTCTTC
CDR3: CASSLGVREPYNEQFF

J: TRBJ2-1
size: .
D: TRBD2
V: TRBV14
DNA: TGTGCCAGCAGCCAGGGACTAGCGGGGGCCCTCTCCTACAATGAGCAGTTCTTC
CDR3: CASSQGLAGALSYNEQFF

J: TRBJ2-5
size: .
D: .
V: TRBV6-5
DNA: TGTGCCAGCAGTCCCCGGGCCCTAGGGGGGACCCAGTACTTC
CDR3: CASSPRALGGTQYF

J: TRBJ2-1
size: .
D: .
V: TRBV27
DNA: TGTGCCAGCAGTTTATTCGCTAGAGTGGGTGAGCAGTTCTTC
CDR3: CASSLFARVGEQFF

J: TRBJ2-7
size: .
D: .
V: TRBV7-2
DNA: TGTGCCAGCAGCCACGCAGGGGTCGAGCAGTACTTC
CDR3: CASSHAGVEQYF

J: TRBJ2-2
size: .
D: .
V: TRBV14
DNA: TGTGCCAGCAGCCAAGATCAAGGGGGAGGGCCCCTAACCGGGGAGCTGTTTTTT
CDR3: CASSQDQGGGPLTGELFF

J: TRBJ1-1
size: few
D: .
V: TRBV4-1
DNA: TGCGCCAGCAGCCAAGATCCAGGGGTGAACACTGAAGCTTTCTTT
CDR3: CASSQDPGVNTEAFF

J: TRBJ2-5
size: .
D: TRBD1
V: TRBV27
DNA: TGTGCCAGCAGTTCCTTTCAGACAGGGCTAAAAGAGACCCAGTACTTC
CDR3: CASSSFQTGLKETQYF

J: TRBJ1-4
size: .
D: TRBD1
V: TRBV4-1
DNA: TGCGCCAGCAGCCAACGACAGGGTTTGGGTGAAAAACTGTTTTTT
CDR3: CASSQRQGLGEKLFF

J: TRBJ1-2
size: .
D: TRBD1
V: TRBV29-1
DNA: TGCAGCGTTGAAAAGGGGGCAGGCTATGGCTACACCTTC
CDR3: CSVEKGAGYGYTF

J: TRBJ2-2
size: .
D: TRBD1
V: TRBV28
DNA: TGTGCCAGCAGTTCCGAACAGGGGGCGGGGGAGCTGTTTTTT
CDR3: CASSSEQGAGELFF

J: TRBJ1-2
size: .
D: TRBD1
V: TRBV6-5
DNA: TGTGCCAGCCGGGACAGGGGGCGATTCTATGGCTACACCTTC
CDR3: CASRDRGRFYGYTF

J: TRBJ1-1
size: once
D: .
V: TRBV19
DNA: TGTGCCAGTAGTATAGATCTGGACACGAACACTGAAGCTTTCTTT
CDR3: CASSIDLDTNTEAFF

J: TRBJ2-5
size: .
D: TRBD2
V: TRBV19
DNA: TGTGCCAGTAGTATGGGGAGGGCGGAGACCCAGTACTTC
CDR3: CASSMGRAETQYF

J: TRBJ1-1
size: .
D: .
V: TRBV7-9
DNA: TGTGCCAGCAGCTTAGTCGGGATAACTGAAGCTTTCTTT
CDR3: CASSLVGITEAFF

J: TRBJ1-2
size: .
D: TRBD1
V: TRBV29-1
DNA: TGCAGCGTTGAAGATGCAGGGGGGCAAGGCTACACCTTC
CDR3: CSVEDAGGQGYTF

J: TRBJ2-7
size: .
D: TRBD1
V: TRBV28
DNA: TGTGCCAGCAGTTCCGGGACAGCCCCCTACGAGCAGTACTTC
CDR3: CASSSGTAPYEQYF

J: TRBJ1-1
size: .
D: .
V: TRBV10-3
DNA: TGTGCCATCACGGACAAGAACACTGAAGCTTTCTTT
CDR3: CAITDKNTEAFF

J: TRBJ1-4
size: once
D: .
V: TRBV28
DNA: TGTGCCAGCAGTTTTGGACTGGATGAAAAACTGTTTTTT
CDR3: CASSFGLDEKLFF

J: TRBJ2-2
size: .
D: .
V: TRBV7-9
DNA: TGTGCCAGCAGCGAATACAGCGGTAACACCGGGGAGCTGTTTTTT
CDR3: CASSEYSGNTGELFF

J: TRBJ1-1
size: .
D: TRBD1
V: TRBV11-2
DNA: TGTGCCAGCAGCTCGGGGACAGGGATGAACACTGAAGCTTTCTTT
CDR3: CASSSGTGMNTEAFF

J: TRBJ1-3
size: .
D: .
V: TRBV9
DNA: TGTGCCAGCAGCCCCCATGGGGGGGCTGGAAACACCATATATTTT
CDR3: CASSPHGGAGNTIYF

J: TRBJ2-7
size: .
D: TRBD1
V: TRBV19
DNA: TGTGCCAGTAGTGCGCCCCGAGGGACAGCCGACTACGAGCAGTACTTC
CDR3: CASSAPRGTADYEQYF

J: TRBJ2-7
size: .
D: .
V: TRBV6-5
DNA: TGTGCCAGCAGCCGAGCGCCAAGCTCCTACGAGCAGTACTTC
CDR3: CASSRAPSSYEQYF

J: TRBJ2-3
size: .
D: .
V: TRBV7-3
DNA: TGTGCCAGCAGCAAAGCCCTCACAGATACGCAGTATTTT
CDR3: CASSKALTDTQYF

J: TRBJ2-7
size: .
D: .
V: TRBV2
DNA: TGTGCCAGCAGTGAAGCAGCACTAGCTGCATACGAGCAGTACTTC
CDR3: CASSEAALAAYEQYF

J: TRBJ1-2
size: .
D: .
V: TRBV30
DNA: TGTGCCTGGAGAGAGGCGCCTGGATATGGCTACACCTTC
CDR3: CAWREAPGYGYTF

J: TRBJ1-5
size: few
D: .
V: TRBV30
DNA: TGTGCCTGGAGTGAAGGGGATGAGAATCAGCCCCAGCATTTT
CDR3: CAWSEGDENQPQHF

J: TRBJ2-7
size: .
D: .
V: TRBV6-4
DNA: TGTGCCAGCAGTGAGGTACAGGGACGGGAGCAGTACTTC
CDR3: CASSEVQGREQYF

J: TRBJ1-2
size: .
D: .
V: TRBV11-2
DNA: TGTGCCAGCAGCTTAGAGCTGGAGGGCTACACCTTC
CDR3: CASSLELEGYTF

J: TRBJ1-1
size: .
D: TRBD1
V: TRBV29-1
DNA: TGCAGCGACCAGATGACAGGGTCCCAAGCTTTCTTT
CDR3: CSDQMTGSQAFF

J: TRBJ2-3
size: once
D: TRBD2
V: TRBV28
DNA: TGTGCCAGCAGTTCCGGGACTAGCGGGAGGGGATGGAATACGCAGTATTTT
CDR3: CASSSGTSGRGWNTQYF

J: TRBJ2-7
size: .
D: .
V: TRBV5-1
DNA: TGCGCCAGCAGCTTAGGCGGAACCTACGAGCAGTACTTC
CDR3: CASSLGGTYEQYF

J: TRBJ2-1
size: .
D: TRBD1
V: TRBV5-1
DNA: TGCGCCAGCAGCTTCGGACAGGGGGGTTATTTTGAGCAGTTCTTC
CDR3: CASSFGQGGYFEQFF

J: TRBJ1-5
size: .
D: .
V: TRBV6-1
DNA: TGTGCCAGCAGTGATTTAGGGGGAAATCAGCCCCAGCATTTT
CDR3: CASSDLGGNQPQHF

J: TRBJ1-6
size: .
D: TRBD1
V: TRBV2
DNA: TGTGCCAGCAGTGGTTCGAGGCGACAGGGTAATTCACCCCTCCACTTT
CDR3: CASSGSRRQGNSPLHF

J: TRBJ2-7
size: .
D: .
V: TRBV2
DNA: TGTGCCAGCAGTTTTGCAGGGGAGGGCGAGCAGTACTTC
CDR3: CASSFAGEGEQYF